These 31 T cell receptor beta chains share one sample of origin, sequenced in a study of cytomegalovirus exposure and HLA in healthy donors. Primers included in the PCR were 60 Vbeta and 13 Jbeta primers. Libraries were prepared by immunoSEQ multiplex PCR; TCRdb keeps only in-frame clonotypes and omits some of them. The profile shows 150,000 to 200,000 clones, approximately 86% of them singletons. The sample consisted of PBMCs. The source is a woman aged 18-30 years in good health and CMV-seronegative.

J is TRBJ2-7 and V is TRBV27, with TRBD2 as a possible D gene (5 bases). The CDR3 is made up of 11 amino acids. Germline V gene lookup returns CDR1 MNHEY and CDR2 SMNVEV (reference sequence). Trimming took 7 bases from V and 6 from J, leaving 10 bases between them. CDR3 nucleotides: TGTGCCAGCAAGAGGGCCGGCGAGCAGTACTTC. It is translated as CASKRAGEQYF.

The chain employs TRBV2 and TRBJ2-7, with 7 bases that match TRBD2. The CDR3 length is 15 residues. CDR1 and CDR2 (germline): SNHLY, FYNNEI. V lost 7 bases and J lost 2; bases outside the gene matches: 11. The chain's CDR3 is CASNLLTGGTYEQYF. The CDR3 DNA sequence: TGTGCCAGCAACCTTTTGACGGGGGGAACCTACGAGCAGTACTTC.

This chain connects TRBV7-8 to TRBJ1-1; a possible D gene is TRBD1 (5 bases). The CDR3 is 14 amino acids. Germline V CDR1 and CDR2: SGHVS, FQNEAQ. The V end lost 2 bases, the J end lost 4 bases, and 11 bases lay between the germline ends. CDR3 protein: CASSLTHQGTEAFF. As DNA, the CDR3 is TGTGCCAGCAGCTTAACGCACCAGGGCACTGAAGCTTTCTTT.

The chain combines TRBV21-1 with TRBJ2-7; TRBD1, the table's D call, lacks a check against the DNA. TRBV21-1 is shown as a pseudogene. The CDR3 extends over 12 amino acids. The CDR3 bases are TGTGCCAGAGACAGGGAAAGGGGCGAGCAGTACTTC. Its translation: CARDRERGEQYF.

This rearrangement joins TRBV27 to TRBJ2-2, with 10 bases aligning to TRBD2. Germline lookup yields CDR1 MNHEY and CDR2 SMNVEV (reference sequence). CDR3 length equals 15 residues. Trimming at V came to 10 bases and at J to 6 bases, leaving 11 bases not matched to a gene. Here the CDR3 reads CATRGLAGVAGELFF. The CDR3 region has the DNA TGTGCCACCAGGGGTCTAGCGGGAGTTGCCGGGGAGCTGTTTTTT.

The chain has TRBV5-1 and TRBJ2-3, with D perhaps TRBD2 (6 bases). The CDR3 extends over 18 amino acids. Trimming shortened V by 2 bases and J by 8 bases, and 27 bases separated the two germline ends. CDR1 SGHRS and CDR2 YFSETQ come from the germline V gene. The CDR3 loop is CASSFSGGGAGRIGTQYF. In nucleotides, the CDR3 is TGCGCCAGCAGCTTCTCGGGTGGAGGGGCGGGTAGGATTGGTACGCAGTATTTT.

The V and J genes are TRBV5-1 and TRBJ1-1, with D unresolved. Germline values: CDR1 SGHRS, CDR2 YFSETQ. The CDR3 is made up of 14 amino acids. Trimming cost V 1 base and J 1 base, with 8 bases left between them. As DNA, the CDR3 is TGCGCCAGCAGCTTGCGACAAACGAACACTGAAGCTTTCTTT. Protein sequence: CASSLRQTNTEAFF.

This clone appeared a single time. The chain couples TRBV5-6 to TRBJ2-7, with TRBD1 matching 9 bases. Germline CDR1 and CDR2: SGHDT and YYEEEE. The J segment lost 6 bases and the V segment lost 3 bases, leaving 10 bases of the junction unmatched. The CDR3 is 15 residues long. As DNA, the CDR3 is TGTGCCAGCAGCTGGGGGGACAGGGAATTTGGCGAGCAGTACTTC. It encodes CASSWGDREFGEQYF.

The chain carries TRBV28 and TRBJ1-2, with TRBD1 matching over 7 bases. This CDR3 comprises 14 residues. Germline CDR1 reads MDHEN; CDR2 reads SYDVKM. The ends lost 4 bases at V and 4 bases at J; junction bases unmatched: 6. In nucleotides, the CDR3 is TGTGCCAGCAGTTCACCGGGACAGACCTATGGCTACACCTTC. This gives the protein CASSSPGQTYGYTF.

This rearrangement joins TRBV5-1 to TRBJ2-1; 10 bases fit TRBD2. The V gene end was trimmed by 0 bases and the J gene end by 4 bases; junction bases not matched to a gene: 7. Germline V lookup: CDR1 SGHRS, CDR2 YFSETQ. This CDR3 has 17 amino acids. The CDR3 sequence: CASSLEPSGSVYNEQFF. Here the CDR3 DNA reads TGCGCCAGCAGCTTGGAGCCTAGCGGGAGTGTTTACAATGAGCAGTTCTTC.

The rearrangement uses TRBV7-8 and TRBJ2-5; D may be TRBD2 (7 bases). Germline CDR1 and CDR2: SGHVS and FQNEAQ. CDR3 length equals 15 residues. The V end lost 8 bases, the J end lost 2 bases, and 18 bases lay between the germline ends. CDR3 coding DNA: TGTGCCAGCCGAAGTGGGGGGGCGGGGCAAGAGACCCAGTACTTC. Its translation is CASRSGGAGQETQYF. The full variable domain, completed using reference TRBV7-8 and TRBJ2-5, is GAGVSQSPRYKVAKRGQDVALRCDPISGHVSLFWYQQALGQGPEFLTYFQNEAQLDKSGLPSDRFFAERPEGSVSTLKIQRTQQEDSAVYLCASRSGGAGQETQYFGPGTRLLVL.

The gene calls are TRBV2 and TRBJ2-1; the match to TRBD2 covers 7 bases. The CDR3 sequence is 14 residues long. The junction had 6 bases not matched to a gene; V was cut back by 6 bases and J by 4 bases. CDR1 is SNHLY, CDR2 FYNNEI, per germline. The CDR3 region has the DNA TGTGCCAGCAGGGTGAGCGGGACTTACAATGAGCAGTTCTTC. Its translation is CASRVSGTYNEQFF.

This chain joins TRBV29-1 and TRBJ1-5; D gene unclear. The CDR3 runs 9 residues. Germline V CDR1 and CDR2: SQVTM, ANQGSEA. The V gene lost 7 bases and the J gene lost 4 bases, with 2 bases spanning the gap. CDR3 amino acids: CSANQPQHF. The CDR3 nucleotides read TGCAGCGCTAATCAGCCCCAGCATTTT.

This rearrangement joins TRBV2 to TRBJ1-1; D remains ambiguous. Trimming removed 5 bases from V and 6 bases from J, with 10 bases in between. Germline CDR1 reads SNHLY; CDR2 reads FYNNEI. This CDR3 has 12 residues. The CDR3 region has the DNA TGTGCCAGCAGTCCCGGGGTGGCTGAAGCTTTCTTT. This codes for CASSPGVAEAFF. The full variable domain, completed using reference TRBV2 and TRBJ1-1, is EPEVTQTPSHQVTQMGQEVILRCVPISNHLYFYWYRQILGQKVEFLVSFYNNEISEKSEIFDDQFSVERPDGSNFTLKIRSTKLEDSAMYFCASSPGVAEAFFGQGTRLTVV.

This chain joins TRBV6-5 and TRBJ2-7; TRBD2 aligns across 9 bases. The CDR3 totals 15 residues. V was pared by 0 bases and J by 8 bases, with 8 bases of the junction left unmatched. The germline V gene has CDR1 MNHEY and CDR2 SVGAGI. The CDR3 DNA is TGTGCCAGCAGTTACTCGAGGCTAGCGGGATCTAAGCAGTACTTC. The encoded protein is CASSYSRLAGSKQYF.

The J gene is TRBJ2-3, the V gene TRBV18, with D maybe TRBD1 (6 bases). The CDR3 runs 14 residues. CDR1 and CDR2 (germline): KGHSH, LQKENI. V was clipped by 3 bases and J by 5 bases, with 12 bases between them. The CDR3 DNA is TGTGCCAGCTCACCCGGGACAAGGCAAGATACGCAGTATTTT. The encoded protein is CASSPGTRQDTQYF.

The chain combines TRBV10-1 with TRBJ2-7; D gene uncertain. Trimming shortened V by 4 bases and J by 6 bases, and 10 bases separated the two germline ends. Germline-derived CDR1 and CDR2 are WNHNN and SYGVQD (reference sequence). This CDR3 spans 12 amino acids. The CDR3 spells CASSGAGPEQYF. As DNA, the CDR3 is TGCGCCAGCAGTGGGGCAGGTCCCGAGCAGTACTTC.

V and J are TRBV6-5 and TRBJ2-7; 10 nucleotides agree with TRBD2. V gave up 5 bases and J gave up 5 bases; unmatched junction bases: 6. CDR1 is MNHEY and CDR2 is SVGAGI in the germline V gene. CDR3 length equals 14 residues. CDR3 sequence reads: CASSNLAGVHEQYF. CDR3 sequence (DNA): TGTGCCAGCAGTAATCTAGCGGGAGTACACGAGCAGTACTTC.

V usage is TRBV5-1 and J usage is TRBJ1-1, with D perhaps TRBD1 (6 bases). The CDR3 spans 16 residues. Germline V gives CDR1 SGHRS, CDR2 YFSETQ. Trimming pared 2 bases from V and 1 base from J, leaving 15 bases between. The CDR3 loop reads CASSFRALGGNTEAFF. The CDR3 DNA follows: TGCGCCAGCAGCTTCCGGGCCCTAGGGGGGAACACTGAAGCTTTCTTT. The full variable domain, its missing parts supplied by reference TRBV5-1 and TRBJ1-1, is KAGVTQTPRYLIKTRGQQVTLSCSPISGHRSVSWYQQTPGQGLQFLFEYFSETQRNKGNFPGRFSGRQFSNSRSEMNVSTLELGDSALYLCASSFRALGGNTEAFFGQGTRLTVV.

This chain links TRBV30 with TRBJ1-5; 10 nucleotides align to TRBD1. CDR3 length equals 15 residues. V was clipped by 2 bases and J by 4 bases; unmatched bases: 5. Germline V CDR1 and CDR2: GTSNPN, SVGIG (reference sequence). The CDR3 here is CAWSTGTGANQPQHF. The CDR3 nucleotides read TGTGCCTGGAGTACAGGGACAGGGGCTAATCAGCCCCAGCATTTT.

The rearrangement joins TRBV4-1 to TRBJ1-1; 8 bases agree with TRBD1. The ends lost 4 bases at V and 6 bases at J; junction bases unmatched: 25. CDR3 size: 20 residues. Looked up from germline, CDR1 is MGHRA and CDR2 is YSYEKL. CDR3 coding DNA: TGCGCCAGCAGCCCGTATGAGCGAACCTTTTATGGACAGGGAGCCCCTGAAGCTTTCTTT. Protein sequence: CASSPYERTFYGQGAPEAFF.

The chain has TRBV18 and TRBJ1-1; TRBD1 matches 8 bases. With V trimmed by 6 bases and J by 5 bases, 11 bases remained unmatched. This CDR3 is 15 amino acids long. CDR1 is KGHSH, CDR2 LQKENI, per germline. The chain's CDR3 is CASSDMGQVGTEAFF. The DNA for the CDR3 is TGTGCCAGCTCGGATATGGGACAGGTGGGGACTGAAGCTTTCTTT.

The rearrangement joins TRBV18 to TRBJ2-2; the match to TRBD1 covers 7 bases. V was clipped by 4 bases and J by 4 bases; unmatched bases: 6. Germline CDR1 reads KGHSH; CDR2 reads LQKENI. The CDR3 is made up of 15 amino acids. CDR3 bases: TGTGCCAGCTCACAACTGACAGGGAGCACCGGGGAGCTGTTTTTT. It is translated as CASSQLTGSTGELFF.

The J gene is TRBJ1-2, the V gene TRBV6-5; 7 bases align to TRBD1. Looked up from germline, CDR1 is MNHEY and CDR2 is SVGAGI. The J segment lost 4 bases and the V segment lost 7 bases, leaving 9 bases of the junction unmatched. The CDR3 covers 14 residues. The CDR3 reads CASNMAGGSYGYTF. CDR3 DNA sequence: TGTGCCAGCAATATGGCAGGGGGGTCCTATGGCTACACCTTC.

The V gene is TRBV30, the J gene TRBJ1-1; 10 nucleotides match TRBD1. Germline CDR1 and CDR2: GTSNPN and SVGIG (reference sequence). The CDR3 is 15 residues long. J was trimmed by 3 bases and V by 1 base; bases with no gene match: 5. The CDR3 DNA reads TGTGCCTGGAGTGGACAGGGGGCAAGGGACACTGAAGCTTTCTTT. It encodes CAWSGQGARDTEAFF.

The chain's CDR3 is CASSLSPSGGTQETQYF. The CDR3 DNA reads as TGTGCCAGCAGTTTATCGCCTAGCGGGGGGACCCAAGAGACCCAGTACTTC. V gene TRBV27 combines with J gene TRBJ2-5; TRBD2 matches at 11 bases. The junction had 4 bases not matched to a gene; V was cut back by 0 bases and J by 1 base. The CDR3 extends over 17 amino acids. The germline CDR1 and CDR2 sequences are MNHEY and SMNVEV (reference sequence).

The chain employs TRBV10-3 and TRBJ2-1; D not certain. Trimming shortened V by 7 bases and J by 8 bases, and 18 bases separated the two germline ends. Germline V gives CDR1 ENHRY, CDR2 SYGVKD. This CDR3 comprises 14 residues. The CDR3 DNA is TGTGCCATCAAGGCCCCTACCTCAGGTGATGAGCAGTTCTTC. Its translation: CAIKAPTSGDEQFF.

Here the CDR3 DNA reads TGTGCCAGCAGCGCGACAACCTCTGGGGCCAACGTCCTGACTTTC. Its protein product is CASSATTSGANVLTF. The rearrangement links TRBV9 to TRBJ2-6; no clear D. V lost 3 bases and J lost 0, with 7 bases in between. Germline CDR1 and CDR2: SGDLS and YYNGEE. The CDR3 consists of 15 residues.

The chain joins TRBV21-1 to TRBJ1-5; TRBD1 was called by the table and not checked on the DNA. TRBV21-1 has pseudogene status. CDR3 length: 15 residues. The CDR3 here is CASTYVQDSNQPQHF. The CDR3 DNA reads as TGTGCCAGCACCTATGTCCAGGATAGCAATCAGCCCCAGCATTTT.

A single count supports this clone. The junction differs from germline at one of its ends, possibly a read error. The chain couples TRBV7-9 to TRBJ2-5; tentatively, D is TRBD1 or TRBD2 (7 bases each). The CDR3 spans 13 residues. Germline V gene data show CDR1 as SEHNR and CDR2 as FQNEAQ (reference sequence). The DNA for the CDR3 is TGTTCCAGCAGGGGGGGACTCGGAGAGACCCAGTACTTC. This gives the protein CSSRGGLGETQYF.

The chain couples TRBV6-5 to TRBJ1-5, with D perhaps matching TRBD1 (5 bases). Trimming removed 6 bases at V and 5 bases at J, with 17 bases between. The germline CDR1 and CDR2 sequences are MNHEY and SVGAGI. The CDR3 covers 15 residues. CDR3 sequence: CASRAGGQSDQPQHF. The CDR3 DNA follows: TGTGCCAGCAGAGCCGGGGGTCAAAGTGATCAGCCCCAGCATTTT.